The clone carrying this T cell receptor (beta chain) was recorded a few times. Its antigen is unknown. Isolation of CD4+ naive, central memory, regulatory and stem cell-like memory cells was achieved by sorting via CD45RO/CCR7/CD25/CD127/CD95/CD27. The entirety of the isolated RNA underwent reverse transcription, so expressed TCRB transcripts were sequenced. Around 1 million reads per sample were averaged for stem cell-like memory samples. Assay: immunoSEQ multiplex PCR; the TCRdb copy retains only in-frame clones and omits some. There are about 15,000 clones in the sample; just over 70% occur only once, and 0.75% to 0.85% lies in the top ten. The data stem from a study of beta chain features in type 1 diabetes. Study context: Age and gender were similar between patients and healthy donors, as were cell yields. There were some 98 million sorted cells examined across all samples. Study observations and caveats: Researchers report that Type 1 diabetes patients had moderately but significantly shorter TCRB CDR3s across all four CD4+ subsets.

The J segment lost 8 bases and the V segment lost 4 bases, leaving 1 base of the junction unmatched. The CDR3 covers 13 residues. From germline, CDR1 is PRHDT and CDR2 FYEKMQ (reference sequence). The clonotype originates from a young man with type 1 diabetes. Input material: stem cell memory CD4+ T cells from blood. This chain uses TRBV13 with TRBJ1-6; 8 bases fit TRBD1. The chain's CDR3 is CASSSTGDSPLHF. CDR3 bases: TGTGCCAGCAGCTCGACAGGGGATTCACCCCTCCACTTT.